Here is one T cell receptor beta chain with its context. Its antigen is not identified. These data come from a study of T cell responses to AZD1222 COVID-19 vaccine. Study results and caveats: After two AZD1222 doses, spike-specific TCR breadth and depth rose versus day 0. The peak T cell response came first, and repertoires were sampled only after it.

Sequencing was performed with immunoSEQ multiplex PCR; in TCRdb, only in-frame clones are kept and a portion is missing. Of 150,000 to 200,000 clones in the sample, 80% to 95% were seen once. V shed 4 bases and J shed 5 bases, with 16 bases lying between them. In germline, CDR1 is SGHRS, CDR2 YFSETQ. This CDR3 is 14 amino acids long. The chain employs TRBV5-1 and TRBJ2-7, with D possibly matching TRBD1 (6 bases). Sample: peripheral blood, taken on day 0 of AZD1222 vaccination. The receptor comes from an adult in good health. CDR3 loop: CASSPGQIEDEQYF. The CDR3 region has the DNA TGCGCCAGCAGCCCCGGACAGATTGAGGACGAGCAGTACTTC.